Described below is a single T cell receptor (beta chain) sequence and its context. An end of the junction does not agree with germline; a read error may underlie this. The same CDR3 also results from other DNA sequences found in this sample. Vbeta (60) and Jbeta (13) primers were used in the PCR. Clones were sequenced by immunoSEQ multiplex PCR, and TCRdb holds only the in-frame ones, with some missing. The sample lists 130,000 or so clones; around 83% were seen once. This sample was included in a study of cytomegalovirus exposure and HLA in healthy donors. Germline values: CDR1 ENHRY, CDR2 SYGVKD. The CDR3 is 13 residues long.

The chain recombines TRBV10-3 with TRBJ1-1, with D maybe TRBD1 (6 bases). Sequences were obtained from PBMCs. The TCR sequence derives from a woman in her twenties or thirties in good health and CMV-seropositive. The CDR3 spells CAIRWTENTEAFF. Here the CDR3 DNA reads TGTGCTATCAGGTGGACAGAGAACACTGAAGCTTTCTTT.